This T cell receptor beta chain was captured in a study of cytomegalovirus exposure and HLA in healthy donors. Background on the study: The roughly 120 validation repertoires, a later analysis reported, used the same platform as the approximately 650 first-cohort repertoires.

This clone was detected once. As yet, its antigen is unknown. Measured with immunoSEQ multiplex PCR; TCRdb has only the in-frame clones, and not every one. Of about 120,000 clones listed, 70% to 90% are singletons. Study-wide points: In vitro, a few CMV-associated chains proved specific for CMV antigens. The majority of TCR sequences were rare, yet some public TCRs appeared in many donors. Among TCR beta chains, those listed as cytomegalovirus-associated numbered 164.

The length of the CDR3 is 14 residues. V was clipped by 2 bases and J by 3 bases, with 8 bases between them. Germline V CDR1 and CDR2: LGHNT, FRNRAP. This TCR was recovered from a woman under 40 in good health and CMV-seronegative. This rearrangement joins TRBV12-5 to TRBJ1-5, with a weak D call TRBD1 (5 bases). The source material was PBMCs. This CDR3 is CASGLSGNNQPQHF. Written as DNA, the CDR3 is TGTGCTAGTGGTTTGTCAGGGAACAATCAGCCCCAGCATTTT.